These 10 T cell receptor beta chains share one sample of origin, sequenced in a study of T-cell reconstitution after alpha-beta-depleted transplantation in children. Unique molecular identifiers were built into the TCRbeta library. MiXCR, run by TCRdb on the PCR reads, gives a single entry per CDR3 protein. The profile shows 500,000 or so distinct CDR3 sequences, about 31% of them singletons. Here the sequenced sample was PBMCs from the stem cell graft donor, taken from the stem cell graft. The receptors stem from a human donor who donated a stem cell graft to a child with aplastic anemia.

The chain uses TRBV6-5 and TRBJ1-5, with D possibly matching TRBD1 (5 bases). The CDR3 extends over 16 amino acids. The V gene lost 4 bases and the J gene lost 4 bases, with 17 bases spanning the gap. In germline, CDR1 is MNHEY, CDR2 SVGAGI. CDR3 bases: TGTGCCAGCAGTTCGATTGGGGGTCGGCGAAATCAGCCCCAGCATTTT. This gives the protein CASSSIGGRRNQPQHF.

The rearrangement uses TRBV28 and TRBJ2-5; 9 bases are a match to TRBD2. Trimming at V came to 9 bases and at J to 0 bases, leaving 2 bases not matched to a gene. Germline CDR1 is MDHEN and CDR2 is SYDVKM. The CDR3 sequence is 13 residues long. This CDR3 is CARGGRDQETQYF. The CDR3 DNA reads as TGTGCCAGAGGCGGGAGGGACCAAGAGACCCAGTACTTC.

This clonotype was counted between two and nine times. The chain combines TRBV6-5 with TRBJ2-7, with D possibly TRBD1 on 6 matching bases. Trimming took off 0 bases at V and 6 bases at J, with 15 bases between the two ends. Germline V gene lookup returns CDR1 MNHEY and CDR2 SVGAGI. The CDR3 has 15 residues. The CDR3 loop is CASSYSIGDTTEQYF. As DNA, the CDR3 is TGTGCCAGCAGTTACTCGATAGGGGACACGACCGAGCAGTACTTC.

This sequence joins TRBV5-4 and TRBJ2-1, with no clear D. Germline lookup yields CDR1 SGHNT and CDR2 YYREEE (reference sequence). V was pared by 4 bases and J by 6 bases, with 14 bases between. The CDR3 has 14 amino acids. CDR3 amino acids: CASSPSIGVNEQFF. DNA of the CDR3: TGTGCCAGCAGCCCCTCCATAGGAGTCAATGAGCAGTTCTTC.

This chain joins TRBV10-2 and TRBJ1-1; a weak D match, TRBD1 (6 bases). The CDR3 runs to 13 residues. V was trimmed by 4 bases and J by 3 bases, leaving 9 bases between them. Germline CDR1 WSHSY, CDR2 SAAADI. The CDR3 protein is CASSGDIYTEAFF. The CDR3 region has the DNA TGCGCCAGCAGTGGGGACATCTACACTGAAGCTTTCTTT.

This clonotype was detected many times. The chain recombines TRBV12-3 or TRBV12-4 with TRBJ1-3, with TRBD1 as a possible D gene (5 bases). Trimming cost V 6 bases and J 2 bases, with 14 bases left between them. The CDR3 extends over 15 amino acids. This CDR3 reads CASSLTGGTGNTIYF. The CDR3 DNA is TGTGCCAGCAGCCTCACGGGGGGGACTGGAAACACCATATATTTT.

This rearrangement joins TRBV7-9 to TRBJ2-4, with D perhaps matching TRBD1 (5 bases). This CDR3 contains 14 residues. V lost 5 bases and J 0 bases, leaving 8 bases between the germline ends. Germline loops: CDR1 SEHNR, CDR2 FQNEAQ (reference sequence). This CDR3 reads CASSPTVAKNIQYF. The DNA of the CDR3 is TGTGCCAGCAGCCCGACAGTAGCCAAAAACATTCAGTACTTC.

This clonotype showed up just a few times. The chain uses TRBV29-1 and TRBJ1-2; D is perhaps TRBD1 (6 bases). V was pared by 7 bases and J by 6 bases, with 15 bases between. The CDR3 runs to 12 residues. Germline values: CDR1 SQVTM, CDR2 ANQGSEA. The CDR3 DNA follows: TGCAGCGCCTTGGGGGGCGCCAATGGCTACACCTTC. Amino acids: CSALGGANGYTF.

V and J are TRBV6-4 and TRBJ2-7; D unresolved. The length of the CDR3 is 14 residues. V lost 6 bases, J lost 6 bases, and 18 bases lay in between. Per the germline V gene, CDR1 is MRHNA and CDR2 is SNTAGT. The CDR3 region has the DNA TGTGCCAGCAGCGACCTTCGACTCGACGGCGAGCAGTACTTC. Residues: CASSDLRLDGEQYF.

The rearrangement joins TRBV25-1 to TRBJ2-1; D uncertain. Germline-derived CDR1 and CDR2 are MGHDK and SYGVNS. This CDR3 has 12 amino acids. V was shortened by 5 bases and J by 6 bases, with 8 bases between the two germline ends. The CDR3 DNA reads as TGTGCCAGCAGTCCAGGTTTCAATGAGCAGTTCTTC. Translating it yields CASSPGFNEQFF.